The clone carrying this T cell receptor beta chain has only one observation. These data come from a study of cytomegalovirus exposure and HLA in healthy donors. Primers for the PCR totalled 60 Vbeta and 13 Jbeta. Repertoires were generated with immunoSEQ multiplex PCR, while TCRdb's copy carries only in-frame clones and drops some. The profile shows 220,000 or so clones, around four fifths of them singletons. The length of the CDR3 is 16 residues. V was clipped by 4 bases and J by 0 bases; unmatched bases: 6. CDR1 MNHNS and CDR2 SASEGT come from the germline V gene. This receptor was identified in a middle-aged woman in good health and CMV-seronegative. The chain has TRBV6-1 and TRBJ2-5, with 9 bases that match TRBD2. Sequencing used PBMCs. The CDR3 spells CASSAGLAGNQETQYF. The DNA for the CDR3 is TGTGCCAGCAGTGCGGGGCTAGCGGGAAACCAAGAGACCCAGTACTTC.